One T cell receptor beta chain is described in this entry. Its specificity is unknown. The data derive from a study of cytomegalovirus exposure and HLA in healthy donors. Study-level points and caveats: There were a few CMV-associated chains whose specificity for CMV antigens was confirmed in vitro. Productive status was seen about 87% or about 30% of the time for most TCR beta V segments in an earlier analysis.

The germline CDR1 and CDR2 sequences are SEHNR and FQNEAQ (reference sequence). V was cut by 3 bases and J by 2 bases, with 10 bases left in between. This CDR3 comprises 14 residues. The primer mix had 60 Vbeta and 13 Jbeta primers. Repertoires were generated with immunoSEQ multiplex PCR, while TCRdb's copy carries only in-frame clones and drops some. The table has fewer than 200,000 clones, over 75% seen once. The rearrangement joins TRBV7-9 to TRBJ2-5; tentatively, D is TRBD2 (5 bases). The sequenced material came from PBMCs. The clonotype comes from a man in his fifties or sixties in good health and CMV-seronegative. CDR3 bases: TGTGCCAGCAGCTTGGACTTCTTACAAGAGACCCAGTACTTC. Translated, it gives CASSLDFLQETQYF.